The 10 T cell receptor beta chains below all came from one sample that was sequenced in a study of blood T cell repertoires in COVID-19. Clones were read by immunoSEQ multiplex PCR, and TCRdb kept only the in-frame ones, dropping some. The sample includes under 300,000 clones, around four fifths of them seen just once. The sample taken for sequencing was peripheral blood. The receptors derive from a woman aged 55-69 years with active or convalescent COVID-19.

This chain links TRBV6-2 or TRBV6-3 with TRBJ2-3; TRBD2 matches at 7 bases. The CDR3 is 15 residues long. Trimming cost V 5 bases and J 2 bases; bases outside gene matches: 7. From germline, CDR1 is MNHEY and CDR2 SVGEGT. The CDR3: CASSLLANPTDTQYF. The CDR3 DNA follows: TGTGCCAGCAGTCTACTAGCGAACCCCACAGATACGCAGTATTTT.

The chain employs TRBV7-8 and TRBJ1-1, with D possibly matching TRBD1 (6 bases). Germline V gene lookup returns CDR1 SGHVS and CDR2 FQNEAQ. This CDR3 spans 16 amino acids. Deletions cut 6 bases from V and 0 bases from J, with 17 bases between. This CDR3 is CASRSTGMTLNTEAFF. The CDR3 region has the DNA TGTGCCAGCAGATCCACAGGGATGACTTTGAACACTGAAGCTTTCTTT.

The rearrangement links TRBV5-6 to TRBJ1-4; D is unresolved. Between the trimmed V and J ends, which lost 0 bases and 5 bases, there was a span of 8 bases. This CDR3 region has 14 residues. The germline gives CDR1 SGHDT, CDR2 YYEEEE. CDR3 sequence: CASSLGALNEKLFF. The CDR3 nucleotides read TGTGCCAGCAGCTTGGGGGCCCTAAATGAAAAACTGTTTTTT.

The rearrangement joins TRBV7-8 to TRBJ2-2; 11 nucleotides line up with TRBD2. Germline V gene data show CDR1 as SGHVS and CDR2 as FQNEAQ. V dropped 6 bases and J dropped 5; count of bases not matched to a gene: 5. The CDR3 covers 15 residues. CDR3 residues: CASSVWTSGTGELFF. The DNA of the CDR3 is TGTGCCAGCAGTGTTTGGACTAGCGGGACCGGGGAGCTGTTTTTT. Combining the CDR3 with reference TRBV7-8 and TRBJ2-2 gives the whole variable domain GAGVSQSPRYKVAKRGQDVALRCDPISGHVSLFWYQQALGQGPEFLTYFQNEAQLDKSGLPSDRFFAERPEGSVSTLKIQRTQQEDSAVYLCASSVWTSGTGELFFGEGSRLTVL.

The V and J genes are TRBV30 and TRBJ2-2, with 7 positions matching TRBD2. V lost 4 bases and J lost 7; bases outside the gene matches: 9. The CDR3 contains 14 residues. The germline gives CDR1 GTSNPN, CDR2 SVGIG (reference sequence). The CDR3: CAWTKRERIGELFF. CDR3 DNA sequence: TGTGCCTGGACTAAGCGGGAACGGATCGGGGAGCTGTTTTTT.

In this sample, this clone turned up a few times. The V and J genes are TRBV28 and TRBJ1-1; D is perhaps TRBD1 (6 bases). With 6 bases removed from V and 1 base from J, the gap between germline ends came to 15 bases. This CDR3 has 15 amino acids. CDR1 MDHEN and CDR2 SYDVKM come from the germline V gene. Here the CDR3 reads CASSEQQGANTEAFF. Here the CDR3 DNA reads TGTGCCAGCAGCGAACAACAGGGAGCGAACACTGAAGCTTTCTTT.

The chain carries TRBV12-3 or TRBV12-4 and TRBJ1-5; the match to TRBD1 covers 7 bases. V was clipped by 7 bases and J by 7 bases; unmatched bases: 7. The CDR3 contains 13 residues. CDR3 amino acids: CASTMTGSQPQHF. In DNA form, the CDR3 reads TGTGCCAGCACCATGACAGGGAGCCAGCCCCAGCATTTT.

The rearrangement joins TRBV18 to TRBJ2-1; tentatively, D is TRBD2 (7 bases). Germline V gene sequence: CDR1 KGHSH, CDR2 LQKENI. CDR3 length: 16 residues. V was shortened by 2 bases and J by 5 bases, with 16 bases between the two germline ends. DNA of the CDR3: TGTGCCAGCTCACCATCAGGTGGGGGGGCCAACAATGAGCAGTTCTTC. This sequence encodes CASSPSGGGANNEQFF.

The CDR3 nucleotides are TGTGCCAGCAGAGCAGCAGGGGGCGCAGATAATTCACCCCTCCACTTT. Its protein product is CASRAAGGADNSPLHF. This chain links TRBV27 with TRBJ1-6, with TRBD1 identical over 8 bases. The V and J ends lost 6 bases and 5 bases, in that order; junction bases with no gene match: 9. CDR1 MNHEY and CDR2 SMNVEV come from the germline V gene (reference sequence). The CDR3 runs to 16 residues.

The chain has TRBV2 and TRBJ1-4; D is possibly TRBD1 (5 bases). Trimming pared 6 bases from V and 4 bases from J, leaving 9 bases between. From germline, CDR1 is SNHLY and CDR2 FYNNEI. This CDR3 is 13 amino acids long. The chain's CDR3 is CASRTAFNEKLFF. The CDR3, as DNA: TGTGCCAGCAGGACAGCCTTTAATGAAAAACTGTTTTTT.